The 10 T cell receptor beta chains given below trace back to one sample, sequenced in a study of blood T cell repertoires in COVID-19. Profiling relied on immunoSEQ multiplex PCR, and the TCRdb table lists in-frame clones only, not all of them. The sample has 77,000 or so clones, 65% to 90% seen once; the top ten hold less than 8%. Material: peripheral blood. The source of these receptors is a man aged 25 to 45 with COVID-19, enrolled during active disease.

The chain combines TRBV3-1 (or the pseudogene TRBV3-2) with TRBJ1-1; no reliable D call. V lost 5 bases, J lost 1 base, and 14 bases lay in between. CDR3 length: 15 amino acids. Germline loops: CDR1 LGHDT, CDR2 YNNKEL (reference sequence). This CDR3 is CASSTRRRQNTEAFF. CDR3 nucleotide sequence: TGTGCCAGCAGCACTCGCCGGCGGCAGAACACTGAAGCTTTCTTT.

The chain employs TRBV2 and TRBJ1-6; unclear D gene. Germline lookup yields CDR1 SNHLY and CDR2 FYNNEI. V was trimmed by 7 bases and J by 7 bases, leaving 5 bases between them. The CDR3 is made up of 11 amino acids. The CDR3 is CASTLNSPLHF. The CDR3 DNA reads as TGTGCCAGCACTCTAAATTCACCCCTCCACTTT.

V and J are TRBV5-4 and TRBJ2-7, with D possibly TRBD2 on 6 matching bases. Germline CDR1 SGHNT, CDR2 YYREEE (reference sequence). The CDR3 consists of 13 residues. Trimming shortened V by 5 bases and J by 9 bases, and 18 bases separated the two germline ends. CDR3 in DNA: TGTGCCAGCAGGTCCGCGACGGAGGGTCGGCAGTACTTC. Translating gives CASRSATEGRQYF.

The chain joins TRBV7-2 to TRBJ2-7, with a tentative D call TRBD1 (6 bases). V lost 5 bases, J lost 3 bases, and 14 bases lay in between. The CDR3 is 14 amino acids. Germline CDR1 and CDR2: SGHTA and FQGNSA. CDR3 loop: CASSQYRDDYEQYF. DNA of the CDR3: TGTGCCAGCAGCCAGTACAGGGACGACTACGAGCAGTACTTC.

This chain uses TRBV9 with TRBJ2-2; maybe TRBD2 (6 bases). This CDR3 contains 16 residues. V lost 1 base and J lost 0, with 10 bases in between. The germline gives CDR1 SGDLS, CDR2 YYNGEE. The CDR3 bases are TGTGCCAGCAGCGTACAGGAGGGCCCGAACACCGGGGAGCTGTTTTTT. Translating gives CASSVQEGPNTGELFF.

The rearrangement uses TRBV9 and TRBJ1-2; 7 bases map to TRBD1. Per the germline V gene, CDR1 is SGDLS and CDR2 is YYNGEE. The CDR3 is 17 residues long. The J segment lost 2 bases and the V segment lost 0 bases, leaving 10 bases of the junction unmatched. DNA for the CDR3: TGTGCCAGCAGCGTAGGATCGGCGGACAGGATAAACTATGGCTACACCTTC. The encoded protein is CASSVGSADRINYGYTF.

This chain links TRBV6-5 with TRBJ1-2; 8 bases line up with TRBD1. The junction had 4 bases not matched to a gene; V was cut back by 5 bases and J by 2 bases. Germline V gene sequence: CDR1 MNHEY, CDR2 SVGAGI. CDR3 size: 14 residues. The DNA for the CDR3 is TGTGCCAGCAGTCCAGGGGGCGCAAACTATGGCTACACCTTC. Translated, it gives CASSPGGANYGYTF.

This clone was found once. The V gene is TRBV5-1, the J gene TRBJ2-7; 12 bases align to TRBD1. Germline loops: CDR1 SGHRS, CDR2 YFSETQ. This CDR3 has 16 amino acids. The junction had 10 bases not matched to a gene; V was cut back by 4 bases and J by 5 bases. The CDR3, as DNA: TGCGCCAGCAGCGTATCCGGGACAGGGGGCGCGAACGAGCAGTACTTC. It encodes CASSVSGTGGANEQYF.

V gene TRBV6-5 combines with J gene TRBJ2-5, with D perhaps TRBD1 (6 bases). Trimming stripped 6 bases from V and 7 bases from J, with 12 bases between. This CDR3 contains 12 residues. Germline lookup yields CDR1 MNHEY and CDR2 SVGAGI. The CDR3 is CASRTGLGTQYF. The CDR3 nucleotides are TGTGCCAGCAGAACAGGGCTGGGGACCCAGTACTTC.

This chain links TRBV14 with TRBJ1-1; no definite D call. CDR1 and CDR2 from the germline V gene are SGHDN and FVKESK. The CDR3 is 13 residues long. The V end lost 0 bases, the J end lost 10 bases, and 12 bases lay between the germline ends. The chain's CDR3 is CASSQEVGRVAFF. CDR3 in DNA: TGTGCCAGCAGCCAAGAAGTGGGGAGAGTAGCTTTCTTT.